The text below deals with one T cell receptor (beta chain). Its antigen is not identified. The data are from a study of T cell responses to AZD1222 COVID-19 vaccine. Regarding the study as a whole: Sampling captured repertoires only after the peak T cell response.

CDR3 length equals 14 residues. CDR1 and CDR2 from the germline V gene are KGHSH and LQKENI. The V and J ends lost 6 bases and 6 bases respectively, with 17 bases between them. The repertoire was sequenced with immunoSEQ multiplex PCR; TCRdb's copy has only in-frame clones and lacks some. The sample contains some 150,000 clones, 90% of which appear only once. The clonotype comes from an adult in good health. Source: peripheral blood, taken on day 0 of AZD1222 vaccination. The chain links TRBV18 to TRBJ1-2; perhaps TRBD1 as D (5 bases). CDR3 sequence: CASSPGLQTDGYTF. The DNA of the CDR3 is TGTGCCAGCTCCCCGGGACTGCAGACGGATGGCTACACCTTC.